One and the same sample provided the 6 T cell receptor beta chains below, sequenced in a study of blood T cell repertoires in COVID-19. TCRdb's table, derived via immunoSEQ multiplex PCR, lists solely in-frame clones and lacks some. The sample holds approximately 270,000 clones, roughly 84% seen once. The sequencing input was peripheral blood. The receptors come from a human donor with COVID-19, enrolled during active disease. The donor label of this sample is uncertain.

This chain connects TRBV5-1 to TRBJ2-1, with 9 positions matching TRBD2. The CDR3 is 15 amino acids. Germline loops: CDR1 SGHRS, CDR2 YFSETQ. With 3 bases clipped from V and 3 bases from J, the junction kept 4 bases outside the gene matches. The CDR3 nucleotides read TGCGCCAGCAGCTGGCTAGCGGGAAGCTACAATGAGCAGTTCTTC. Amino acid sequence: CASSWLAGSYNEQFF.

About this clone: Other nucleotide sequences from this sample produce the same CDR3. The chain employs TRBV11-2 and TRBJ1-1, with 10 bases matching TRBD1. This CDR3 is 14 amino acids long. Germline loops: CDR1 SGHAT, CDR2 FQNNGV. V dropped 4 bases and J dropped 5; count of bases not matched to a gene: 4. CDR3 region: CASSSGQGGTEAFF. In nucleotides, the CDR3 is TGTGCCAGCAGCTCCGGACAGGGGGGAACTGAAGCTTTCTTT.

CDR3 region: CASSTQAGDYGYTF. CDR3 in DNA: TGTGCCAGCAGCACCCAGGCAGGGGACTATGGCTACACCTTC. The V and J genes are TRBV7-9 and TRBJ1-2; D might be TRBD1 (6 bases). The CDR3 sequence is 14 residues long. The germline CDR1 and CDR2 sequences are SEHNR and FQNEAQ (reference sequence). The V and J ends lost 5 bases and 3 bases respectively, with 13 bases between them. Drawing the rest from reference TRBV7-9 and TRBJ1-2, the complete variable domain is DTGVSQNPRHKITKRGQNVTFRCDPISEHNRLYWYRQTLGQGPEFLTYFQNEAQLEKSRLLSDRFSAERPKGSFSTLEIQRTEQGDSAMYLCASSTQAGDYGYTFGSGTRLTVV.

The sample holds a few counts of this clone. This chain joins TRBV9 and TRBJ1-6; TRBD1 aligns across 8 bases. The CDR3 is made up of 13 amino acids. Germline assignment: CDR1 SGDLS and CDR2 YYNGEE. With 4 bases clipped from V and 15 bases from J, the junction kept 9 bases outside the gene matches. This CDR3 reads CASSSQGVSRLHF. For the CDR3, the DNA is TGTGCCAGCAGCTCACAGGGGGTTTCGCGCCTCCACTTT.

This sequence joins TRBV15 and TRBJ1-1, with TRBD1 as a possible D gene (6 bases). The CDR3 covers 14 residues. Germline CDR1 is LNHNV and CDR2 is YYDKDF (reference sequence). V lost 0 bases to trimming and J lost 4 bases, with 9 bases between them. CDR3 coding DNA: TGTGCCACCAGCAGAGATAGGACAGCCACTGAAGCTTTCTTT. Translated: CATSRDRTATEAFF.

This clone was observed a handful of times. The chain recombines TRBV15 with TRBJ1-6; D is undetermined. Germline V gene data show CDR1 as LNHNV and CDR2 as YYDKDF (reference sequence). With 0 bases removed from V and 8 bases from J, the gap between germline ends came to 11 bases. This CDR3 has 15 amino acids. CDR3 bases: TGTGCCACCAGCAGAGAAGCCCAGGCGCATTCACCCCTCCACTTT. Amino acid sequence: CATSREAQAHSPLHF.